What follows are 4 T cell receptor beta chains derived from one specimen sequenced in a study of blood T cells in healthy people across ages. Through a sample-barcoded 5' primer and a J-beta primer mix, a second PCR was run for roughly 6 to 12 cycles. TCRdb reprocessed the 5' RACE reads via MiXCR and lists one record per CDR3 protein. In the table there are around 800,000 distinct CDR3 sequences, more than 35% of which are singletons. Sequencing used blood. The origin of the receptors is an elderly man in good health.

There are many counts of this clonotype. The chain has TRBV7-2 and TRBJ2-1, with TRBD1 matching over 7 bases. V lost 3 bases, J lost 3 bases, and 8 bases stayed unmatched. This CDR3 comprises 16 residues. The germline V gene encodes CDR1 SGHTA and CDR2 FQGNSA. CDR3 residues: CASSLPRQGSYNEQFF. As DNA, the CDR3 is TGTGCCAGCAGCTTGCCGAGACAGGGAAGCTACAATGAGCAGTTCTTC.

This clonotype was detected many times. The chain joins TRBV5-1 to TRBJ2-1; 10 positions agree with TRBD2. CDR1 and CDR2 (germline): SGHRS, YFSETQ. The CDR3 covers 16 residues. The V segment lost 3 bases and the J segment 8 bases; nucleotides outside the gene matches: 11. The CDR3 spells CASSSGSGRASYEQFF. CDR3 coding DNA: TGCGCCAGCAGCTCCGGAAGCGGGAGGGCCTCGTATGAGCAGTTCTTC.

About this clonotype itself: A read error may account for a junction end that differs from germline. The chain employs TRBV4-3 and TRBJ1-5, with D uncertain. Germline V CDR1 and CDR2: LGHNA, YSLEER. This CDR3 spans 15 amino acids. The CDR3 here is CASSQGLYSDQPQHF. The CDR3 nucleotides are TGCGCCAGCAGCCAAGGGCTCTATAGCGATCAGCCCCAGCATTTT.

This clonotype was detected only a few times. The V and J genes are TRBV6-6 and TRBJ2-3; 12 bases agree with TRBD1. This CDR3 has 16 residues. The germline V gene encodes CDR1 MNHNY and CDR2 SVGAGI (reference sequence). The V and J ends lost 5 bases and 6 bases, in that order; junction bases with no gene match: 9. The chain's CDR3 is CASSKGQGALVDTQYF. The CDR3 DNA follows: TGTGCCAGCAGTAAGGGACAGGGGGCGCTCGTGGATACGCAGTATTTT.